This T cell receptor beta chain derives from a study of cytomegalovirus exposure and HLA in healthy donors. General study points: An ancestry cluster, one associated with Asian ancestry, reportedly showed fewer N-insertions than the approximately 670-donor mean in a later analysis.

Germline V gives CDR1 SNHLY, CDR2 FYNNEI. This CDR3 region has 15 residues. Researchers ran the PCR with 60 Vbeta and 13 Jbeta primers. Sequenced by immunoSEQ multiplex PCR; TCRdb stores in-frame clones only, minus some. The table records under 200,000 clones, around four fifths of them present only once. With regard to this clone: Its antigen is still unknown. The germline gene is not matched at one end of the junction; a read error may be the cause.

The sequenced material came from PBMCs. V is TRBV2 and J is TRBJ2-4; 9 nucleotides align to TRBD2. The receptor's source is a woman aged 30 to 39 in good health and CMV-seronegative. The CDR3 sequence: CASSGEGLAKNSQYF. Here the CDR3 DNA reads TGTGCCAGCAGTGGGGAGGGACTAGCCAAAAACAGTCAGTACTTC.